This T cell receptor (beta chain) appears in the sequencing data of a study of CXCR4 blockade with PD-1 therapy in pancreatic cancer. This CDR3 spans 15 amino acids. From germline, CDR1 is SGHNT and CDR2 YENEEA. Trimming cost V 5 bases and J 8 bases, with 16 bases left between them. The repertoire was sequenced with immunoSEQ multiplex PCR; TCRdb's copy has only in-frame clones and lacks some. The top ten clones hold around 16% of a sample with under 4,000 clones, roughly 41% of them seen once. Sequenced material: tumor tissue. This clonotype was sampled from a human donor with pancreatic ductal adenocarcinoma. The chain uses TRBV11-3 and TRBJ1-6; D remains ambiguous. The chain's CDR3 is CASSREARTDSPLHF. CDR3 DNA: TGTGCCAGCAGCCGGGAGGCGCGGACCGATTCACCCCTCCACTTT.